One and the same sample provided the 18 T cell receptor beta chains below, sequenced in a study of blood T cell repertoires in COVID-19. Sequencing was performed with immunoSEQ multiplex PCR; in TCRdb, only in-frame clones are kept and a portion is missing. The sample yields roughly 220,000 clones, roughly 80% seen once. The sequenced sample was peripheral blood. Every receptor here comes from a man under 40 with active or convalescent COVID-19.

This clone was seen a single time. The chain couples TRBV4-1 to TRBJ2-1; 13 nucleotides align to TRBD2. Trimming took 4 bases from V and 4 from J; bases not matched to a gene: 4. CDR1 is MGHRA and CDR2 is YSYEKL in the germline V gene. CDR3 length: 16 residues. The CDR3 coding sequence is TGCGCCAGCAGCCCCCAACTAGCGGGGGGGTACAATGAGCAGTTCTTC. Residues: CASSPQLAGGYNEQFF.

V is TRBV28 and J is TRBJ2-7, with 10 bases identical to TRBD1. This CDR3 is 17 amino acids long. Looked up from germline, CDR1 is MDHEN and CDR2 is SYDVKM. V lost 4 bases to trimming and J lost 10 bases; unmatched junction nucleotides: 19. CDR3 sequence reads: CASSSPGQGIFGVSQYF. CDR3 DNA: TGTGCCAGCAGTTCCCCGGGACAGGGGATCTTCGGGGTGAGCCAGTACTTC.

On this clone itself: This sample includes further DNA sequences coding for the same CDR3. This chain uses TRBV19 with TRBJ1-1; D not resolved. Looked up from germline, CDR1 is LNHDA and CDR2 is SQIVND (reference sequence). The CDR3 totals 13 residues. V lost 4 bases to trimming and J lost 0 bases, with 6 bases between them. As DNA, the CDR3 is TGTGCCAGTAGTACCACGGTGAACACTGAAGCTTTCTTT. Its protein product is CASSTTVNTEAFF.

The rearrangement joins TRBV5-1 to TRBJ1-1; D might be TRBD1 (5 bases). V lost 7 bases, J lost 3 bases, and 7 bases lay in between. The CDR3 runs to 11 residues. CDR1 is SGHRS and CDR2 is YFSETQ in the germline V gene. CDR3 bases: TGCGCCAGCGGGGGGGACACTGAAGCTTTCTTT. Translated, it gives CASGGDTEAFF.

V usage is TRBV7-9 and J usage is TRBJ1-1; no reliable D call. The CDR3 is made up of 14 amino acids. Trimming pared 1 base from V and 1 base from J, leaving 7 bases between. CDR1 and CDR2 from the germline V gene are SEHNR and FQNEAQ (reference sequence). The CDR3 protein is CASSLVTANTEAFF. In DNA form, the CDR3 reads TGTGCCAGCAGCTTAGTCACAGCGAACACTGAAGCTTTCTTT. The full variable domain, its missing parts supplied by reference TRBV7-9 and TRBJ1-1, is DTGVSQNPRHKITKRGQNVTFRCDPISEHNRLYWYRQTLGQGPEFLTYFQNEAQLEKSRLLSDRFSAERPKGSFSTLEIQRTEQGDSAMYLCASSLVTANTEAFFGQGTRLTVV.

The chain links TRBV3-1 (or the pseudogene TRBV3-2) to TRBJ2-3; TRBD2 is a possible D gene (7 bases). The CDR3 length is 17 residues. CDR1 and CDR2 from the germline V gene are LGHDT and YNNKEL (reference sequence). The V gene lost 2 bases and the J gene lost 2 bases, with 17 bases spanning the gap. The CDR3 spells CASSQSPGGGDTDTQYF. DNA for the CDR3: TGTGCCAGCAGCCAATCCCCAGGCGGGGGCGACACAGATACGCAGTATTTT.

This clone was detected only a few times. This chain connects TRBV5-5 to TRBJ2-1; 8 nucleotides align to TRBD1. The CDR3 runs to 15 residues. Germline CDR1 reads SGHKS; CDR2 reads YYEKEE (reference sequence). Trimming at V came to 4 bases and at J to 5 bases, leaving 8 bases not matched to a gene. CDR3 coding DNA: TGTGCCAGCAGCCCTGGACAGGGCGTCGACAATGAGCAGTTCTTC. It encodes CASSPGQGVDNEQFF.

This chain joins TRBV2 and TRBJ1-2; a weak D match, TRBD1 (5 bases). Per germline, CDR1 SNHLY and CDR2 FYNNEI. The CDR3 runs 15 residues. V was pared by 3 bases and J by 8 bases, with 19 bases between. The CDR3 is CASSDAGRGLSGYTF. CDR3 nucleotide sequence: TGTGCCAGCAGTGACGCAGGGCGGGGGTTAAGCGGCTACACCTTC.

The chain recombines TRBV2 with TRBJ1-6; 10 bases align to TRBD1. Germline V lookup: CDR1 SNHLY, CDR2 FYNNEI. The CDR3 covers 15 residues. V was pared by 5 bases and J by 9 bases, with 7 bases of the junction left unmatched. CDR3 loop: CASSKDRGIGSPLHF. DNA for the CDR3: TGTGCCAGCAGTAAGGACAGGGGGATTGGTTCACCCCTCCACTTT.

The chain couples TRBV11-2 to TRBJ2-7; D might be TRBD1 (6 bases). V lost 3 bases and J lost 1, with 13 bases in between. Germline V gene data show CDR1 as SGHAT and CDR2 as FQNNGV. The CDR3 is 15 residues long. CDR3 nucleotides: TGTGCCAGCAGCTTTGGACAGATTCGATCCTACGAGCAGTACTTC. Translation gives CASSFGQIRSYEQYF. The variable domain in full, with the rest retrieved from reference TRBV11-2 and TRBJ2-7, is EAGVAQSPRYKIIEKRQSVAFWCNPISGHATLYWYQQILGQGPKLLIQFQNNGVVDDSQLPKDRFSAERLKGVDSTLKIQPAKLEDSAVYLCASSFGQIRSYEQYFGPGTRLTVT.

The genes are TRBV7-9 and TRBJ2-7; tentative D call: TRBD2 (5 bases). The CDR3 is 15 residues long. The V gene lost 3 bases and the J gene lost 1 base, with 13 bases spanning the gap. Germline V gene data show CDR1 as SEHNR and CDR2 as FQNEAQ (reference sequence). In DNA, the CDR3 is TGTGCCAGCAGCTTGAGGAGCGGCTTATCCTACGAGCAGTACTTC. Its translation: CASSLRSGLSYEQYF.

The chain employs TRBV5-1 and TRBJ1-3; D gene unclear. The CDR3 has 12 amino acids. With 5 bases removed from V and 5 bases from J, the gap between germline ends came to 8 bases. CDR1 and CDR2 from the germline V gene are SGHRS and YFSETQ. CDR3 nucleotides: TGCGCCAGCAGGGGCATGCGAAACACCATATATTTT. This codes for CASRGMRNTIYF.

This sequence joins TRBV5-6 and TRBJ1-2; TRBD1 agrees at 9 bases. Germline lookup yields CDR1 SGHDT and CDR2 YYEEEE. CDR3 length: 12 amino acids. Trimming cost V 3 bases and J 11 bases; bases outside gene matches: 5. The chain's CDR3 is CASSSTGTGYTF. CDR3 DNA sequence: TGTGCCAGCAGCTCAACCGGGACAGGGTACACCTTC. The full variable domain, its missing parts supplied by reference TRBV5-6 and TRBJ1-2, is DAGVTQSPTHLIKTRGQQVTLRCSPKSGHDTVSWYQQALGQGPQFIFQYYEEEERQRGNFPDRFSGHQFPNYSSELNVNALLLGDSALYLCASSSTGTGYTFGSGTRLTVV.

The chain recombines TRBV3-1 (or the pseudogene TRBV3-2) with TRBJ2-3; 13 positions match TRBD2. Per the germline V gene, CDR1 is LGHDT and CDR2 is YNNKEL (reference sequence). The CDR3 is 16 amino acids. V lost 3 bases to trimming and J lost 4 bases; unmatched junction nucleotides: 4. The CDR3: CASSQRTSGGADTQYF. The CDR3 nucleotides read TGTGCCAGCAGCCAGAGAACTAGCGGGGGGGCAGATACGCAGTATTTT.

The rearrangement uses TRBV10-3 and TRBJ2-1; 7 nucleotides match TRBD2. Germline CDR1 ENHRY, CDR2 SYGVKD. The CDR3 runs 14 residues. The V and J ends lost 6 bases and 10 bases, in that order; junction bases with no gene match: 12. CDR3 region: CAIRTLAAAGEQFF. CDR3 in DNA: TGTGCCATCAGGACTCTAGCGGCCGCCGGCGAGCAGTTCTTC.

The chain employs TRBV2 and TRBJ2-3; TRBD1 might be the D (5 bases). V was pared by 2 bases and J by 0 bases, with 9 bases between. Germline values: CDR1 SNHLY, CDR2 FYNNEI. The CDR3 runs to 15 residues. In nucleotides, the CDR3 is TGTGCCAGCAGTGAAAGGGGATGGAGCACAGATACGCAGTATTTT. It codes for CASSERGWSTDTQYF.

The J gene is TRBJ2-7, the V gene TRBV2; TRBD2 agrees at 7 bases. The CDR3 is made up of 10 amino acids. Germline assignment: CDR1 SNHLY and CDR2 FYNNEI. V lost 8 bases and J lost 7; bases outside the gene matches: 2. In DNA, the CDR3 is TGTGCCAGCGAGGGACTAGAGCAGTACTTC. Translating it yields CASEGLEQYF.

This rearrangement joins TRBV5-1 to TRBJ1-4; D gene ambiguous. Trimming took 2 bases from V and 5 from J, leaving 10 bases between them. The CDR3 loop spans 14 amino acids. From germline, CDR1 is SGHRS and CDR2 YFSETQ. The CDR3 is CASSFRTGNEKLFF. CDR3 DNA: TGCGCCAGCAGCTTTCGGACGGGGAATGAAAAACTGTTTTTT.